These 3 T cell receptor beta chains were all obtained from the same sample, sequenced in a study of Graves' ophthalmopathy and Graves' hyperthyroidism. Investigators amplified TCR beta CDR3 regions from RNA transcripts. First-round RT-PCR relied on HTBI primers, and a second-round multiplex PCR came next. TCRdb fed the multiplex PCR reads into MiXCR, producing one record per CDR3 protein. The sample lists about 220,000 distinct CDR3 sequences, around a fifth occurring once. Sequenced sample: peripheral blood. These receptor sequences come from a woman in her 50s with Graves' ophthalmopathy.

This clonotype came up many times. The chain's CDR3 is CASSPWTGGSHDEQYF. The CDR3 coding sequence is TGTGCCAGCTCACCGTGGACAGGCGGGTCTCACGACGAGCAGTACTTC. The gene calls are TRBV18 and TRBJ2-7, with 7 nucleotides matching TRBD1. Trimming cost V 3 bases and J 5 bases; bases outside gene matches: 13. The germline V gene has CDR1 KGHSH and CDR2 LQKENI. CDR3 size: 16 residues.

This clonotype appeared many times. The chain recombines TRBV19 with TRBJ2-7, with 10 bases aligning to TRBD1. V lost 5 bases and J lost 2; bases outside the gene matches: 0. Germline CDR1 is LNHDA and CDR2 is SQIVND (reference sequence). The CDR3 has 13 residues. The CDR3 spells CASSGTGAYEQYF. The CDR3 DNA sequence: TGTGCCAGTAGTGGGACAGGGGCCTACGAGCAGTACTTC.

This clonotype was observed many times. The rearrangement joins TRBV3-1 to TRBJ2-2; D ambiguous. CDR3 length equals 14 residues. Germline lookup yields CDR1 LGHDT and CDR2 YNNKEL (reference sequence). Between the trimmed V and J ends, which lost 2 bases and 9 bases, there was a span of 13 bases. The CDR3 DNA follows: TGTGCCAGCAGCCAAAAAACCCTGGTTTGGGAGCTGTTTTTT. Translating it yields CASSQKTLVWELFF.